One and the same sample provided the 7 T cell receptor beta chains below, sequenced in a study of blood T cell repertoires in COVID-19. Data came from immunoSEQ multiplex PCR; TCRdb stores just in-frame clones and leaves some out. This sample yields about 240,000 clones, of which about four fifths are seen a single time; approximately 9.4% belongs to the top ten. The sequencing sample was made of peripheral blood. All receptors derive from a woman of 80 years or more with acute or convalescent COVID-19.

The chain uses TRBV5-1 and TRBJ2-7; TRBD1 might be the D (5 bases). V dropped 0 bases and J dropped 2 bases, with 9 bases sitting between them. The V gene's germline CDR1 is SGHRS and CDR2 YFSETQ. The CDR3 has 14 residues. CDR3 DNA sequence: TGCGCCAGCAGCTTGGGACAGCCCCCCTACGAGCAGTACTTC. It translates to CASSLGQPPYEQYF. Based on the CDR3 plus reference TRBV5-1 and TRBJ2-7, the full variable domain is KAGVTQTPRYLIKTRGQQVTLSCSPISGHRSVSWYQQTPGQGLQFLFEYFSETQRNKGNFPGRFSGRQFSNSRSEMNVSTLELGDSALYLCASSLGQPPYEQYFGPGTRLTVT.

The chain uses TRBV5-1 and TRBJ1-6, with D tentatively TRBD1 (6 bases). CDR1 is SGHRS and CDR2 is YFSETQ in the germline V gene. The germline V and J ends were trimmed by 4 bases and 5 bases, with 7 bases remaining between them. The CDR3 contains 13 residues. The CDR3 nucleotides are TGCGCCAGCAGCGGGGGCGATAATTCACCCCTCCACTTT. It encodes CASSGGDNSPLHF.

This clone was seen only once. The chain recombines TRBV5-4 with TRBJ2-3, with 11 nucleotides matching TRBD2. Germline V gene data show CDR1 as SGHNT and CDR2 as YYREEE (reference sequence). This CDR3 is 15 amino acids long. V was pared by 4 bases and J by 4 bases, with 5 bases of the junction left unmatched. CDR3 bases: TGTGCCAGCAGCGTTGGACTAGCGGGTGCAGATACGCAGTATTTT. Protein product: CASSVGLAGADTQYF.

The rearrangement uses TRBV3-1 (or the pseudogene TRBV3-2) and TRBJ1-1; TRBD1 matches 10 bases. V lost 3 bases, J lost 3 bases, and 7 bases stayed unmatched. This CDR3 spans 16 amino acids. Germline loops: CDR1 LGHDT, CDR2 YNNKEL (reference sequence). CDR3 DNA: TGTGCCAGCAGCCAGCGCCCGGGACAGGGGTACACTGAAGCTTTCTTT. This translates into CASSQRPGQGYTEAFF.

The chain employs TRBV5-4 and TRBJ2-5; D is unclear. The V end was cut by 4 bases, the J end by 4 bases, with 17 bases between. The CDR3 runs to 15 residues. CDR1 and CDR2 from the germline V gene are SGHNT and YYREEE (reference sequence). The CDR3 coding sequence is TGTGCCAGCAGCAGGATTGACAAACGGCGAGAGACCCAGTACTTC. Protein product: CASSRIDKRRETQYF.

The V and J genes are TRBV7-8 and TRBJ1-1; D uncertain. The CDR3 runs 13 residues. Trimming took off 5 bases at V and 4 bases at J, with 11 bases between the two ends. Germline lookup yields CDR1 SGHVS and CDR2 FQNEAQ. The CDR3 spells CASSPYNSTEAFF. The CDR3 nucleotides are TGTGCCAGCAGCCCTTATAACTCCACTGAAGCTTTCTTT.

The chain carries TRBV6-2 or TRBV6-3 and TRBJ1-3; D unresolved. Germline V gene data show CDR1 as MNHEY and CDR2 as SVGEGT. CDR3 size: 12 residues. V lost 6 bases and J 1 base, leaving 4 bases between the germline ends. The CDR3 region is CASSLSGNTIYF. In nucleotides, the CDR3 is TGTGCCAGCAGCCTATCTGGAAACACCATATATTTT.